This record covers a single TCR beta chain. Trimming cost V 8 bases and J 1 base, with 6 bases left between them. Germline V gene data show CDR1 as SGHNT and CDR2 as YYREEE (reference sequence). This CDR3 spans 11 amino acids. Cycle 7 day 1, cycle 4 day 1, and baseline were the timepoints at which blood was sampled. This record comes from a study of OX40 agonist ivuxolimab in advanced cancers. Study context: The study gave patients intravenous ivuxolimab at 0.01 to 10 mg/kg every 2 weeks.

Clones were sequenced by immunoSEQ multiplex PCR, and TCRdb holds only the in-frame ones, with some missing. Found here are about 50,000 clones, about 88% of them singletons; the top ten hold about 14%. The sequencing here drew on CD4+ or CD8+ T cells sorted from blood, taken in a trial of the OX40 agonist ivuxolimab. The chain uses TRBV5-4 and TRBJ1-1, with unresolved D. This TCR derives from an adult with an advanced solid tumor such as melanoma, head and neck, liver or kidney cancer. CDR3 amino acids: CASGPNTEAFF. CDR3 DNA: TGTGCCAGTGGCCCGAACACTGAAGCTTTCTTT.